These 10 T cell receptor beta chains came from one sample sequenced in a study of cytomegalovirus exposure and HLA in healthy donors. With 60 Vbeta and 13 Jbeta primers, the PCR was carried out. Here immunoSEQ multiplex PCR was the method, and the copy in TCRdb shows in-frame clones only, minus some. The sample yields tens of thousands of clones, 40% to 60% seen once. Sequences were obtained from PBMCs. The receptors were gathered from a human donor in good health.

The J gene is TRBJ1-3, the V gene TRBV4-1; D unclear. The germline V and J ends were trimmed by 1 base and 0 bases, with 10 bases remaining between them. This CDR3 has 16 residues. The germline gives CDR1 MGHRA, CDR2 YSYEKL. CDR3 DNA: TGCGCCAGCAGCCAAGTCGCGGTGAGCTCTGGAAACACCATATATTTT. Translating gives CASSQVAVSSGNTIYF.

CDR3 protein: CASSQDSAGAYEQYF. CDR3 coding DNA: TGTGCCAGCAGCCAAGACTCAGCGGGGGCGTACGAGCAGTACTTC. V is TRBV4-2 and J is TRBJ2-7, with 8 bases that match TRBD2. V trimming: 0 bases; J trimming: 4 bases; junction bases outside the gene matches: 5. CDR1 LGHNA and CDR2 YNFKEQ come from the germline V gene. This CDR3 has 15 residues.

CDR3 residues: CAISETEETQYF. As DNA, the CDR3 is TGTGCCATCAGTGAGACAGAAGAGACCCAGTACTTC. The chain recombines TRBV10-3 with TRBJ2-5; no reliable D call. Trimming removed 2 bases from V and 3 bases from J, with 4 bases in between. In germline, CDR1 is ENHRY, CDR2 SYGVKD. The CDR3 contains 12 residues.

The chain joins TRBV7-2 to TRBJ1-1; 8 nucleotides align to TRBD1. Germline V gene sequence: CDR1 SGHTA, CDR2 FQGNSA. After removal of 3 bases from V and 4 bases from J, the junction contained 1 base not matched to a gene. CDR3 length: 13 amino acids. Written as DNA, the CDR3 is TGTGCCAGCAGCTTGGACAGGGCCACTGAAGCTTTCTTT. Translating gives CASSLDRATEAFF.

The genes are TRBV7-9 and TRBJ2-7; 8 nucleotides align to TRBD1. The ends lost 8 bases at V and 2 bases at J; junction bases unmatched: 11. CDR3 length: 15 residues. Germline-derived CDR1 and CDR2 are SEHNR and FQNEAQ (reference sequence). The CDR3 spells CASGKDRAQAYEQYF. For the CDR3, the DNA is TGTGCCAGCGGAAAGGACAGGGCACAGGCCTACGAGCAGTACTTC.

This clone was found a few times. The chain employs TRBV6-5 and TRBJ1-2; a possible D gene is TRBD1 (5 bases). Germline CDR1 MNHEY, CDR2 SVGAGI. The CDR3 length is 14 residues. With 2 bases removed from V and 4 bases from J, the gap between germline ends came to 11 bases. The CDR3 DNA follows: TGTGCCAGCAGTTACATCGGGGGAAGCTATGGCTACACCTTC. Its protein is CASSYIGGSYGYTF.

V gene TRBV10-3 combines with J gene TRBJ2-5; no firm D call. The CDR3 covers 12 residues. Germline CDR1 and CDR2: ENHRY and SYGVKD. Trimming took off 0 bases at V and 5 bases at J, with 4 bases between the two ends. The CDR3 region has the DNA TGTGCCATCAGTGAGTCCCGGGAGACCCAGTACTTC. The encoded protein is CAISESRETQYF.

CDR3 coding DNA: TGTGCCAGCAGTGAAGCGCTTCGGGGACAGCCCCAGCATTTT. Translating gives CASSEALRGQPQHF. The gene calls are TRBV2 and TRBJ1-5, with unresolved D. The CDR3 is 14 amino acids. V was pared by 0 bases and J by 7 bases, with 10 bases between. The V gene's germline CDR1 is SNHLY and CDR2 FYNNEI.

A few counts support this clone. J is TRBJ2-7 and V is TRBV4-3, with 7 nucleotides matching TRBD2. The CDR3 contains 15 residues. V trimming: 1 base; J trimming: 1 base; junction bases outside the gene matches: 4. Germline-derived CDR1 and CDR2 are LGHNA and YSLEER. CDR3 in amino acids: CASSQALADSYEQYF. In DNA form, the CDR3 reads TGCGCCAGCAGCCAAGCCCTAGCGGATTCCTACGAGCAGTACTTC.

The rearrangement links TRBV7-2 to TRBJ2-1, with 7 bases lining up with TRBD1. The CDR3 consists of 13 residues. Unmatched junction bases numbered 4, after V lost 5 bases and J lost 6 bases. CDR1 and CDR2 (germline): SGHTA, FQGNSA. The CDR3 DNA sequence: TGTGCCAGCAGCACCAGACAGGGCAATGAGCAGTTCTTC. Its protein product is CASSTRQGNEQFF.